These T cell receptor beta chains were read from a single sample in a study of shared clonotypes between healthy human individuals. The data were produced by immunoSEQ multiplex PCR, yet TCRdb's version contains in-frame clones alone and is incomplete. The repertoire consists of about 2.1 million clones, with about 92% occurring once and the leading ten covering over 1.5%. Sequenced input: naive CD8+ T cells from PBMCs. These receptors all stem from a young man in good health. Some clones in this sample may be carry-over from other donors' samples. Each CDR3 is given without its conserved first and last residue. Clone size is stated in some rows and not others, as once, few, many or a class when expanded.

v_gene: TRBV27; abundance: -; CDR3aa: ASSSSGAVYEQY
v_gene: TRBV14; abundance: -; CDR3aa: ASSRSRLPTYEQY
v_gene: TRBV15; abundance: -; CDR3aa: ATSRPWTSAMPDTGELF
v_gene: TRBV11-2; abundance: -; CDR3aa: ASSLFPADTQY
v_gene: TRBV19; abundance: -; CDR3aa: ASSMDHRGEQY
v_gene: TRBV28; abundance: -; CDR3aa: ASSLRDVMVNTGELF
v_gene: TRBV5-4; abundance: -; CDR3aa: ASSPDRGRTEAF
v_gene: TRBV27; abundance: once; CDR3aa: ASRQGGDTEAF
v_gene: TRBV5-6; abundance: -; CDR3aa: ASRPSRNYNSPLH
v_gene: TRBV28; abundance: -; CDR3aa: ASSLGDGNQPQH
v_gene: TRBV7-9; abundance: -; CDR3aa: ASTPRGFSSYEQY
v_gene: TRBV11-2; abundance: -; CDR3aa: ASSLGQRYEQY
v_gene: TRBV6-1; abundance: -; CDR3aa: ASSVRQWEQY
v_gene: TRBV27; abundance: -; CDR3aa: ASSLLGANVLT
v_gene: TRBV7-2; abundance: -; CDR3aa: ASSSRGDQY